These T cell receptor beta chains were read from a single sample in a study of Graves' ophthalmopathy and Graves' hyperthyroidism. TCRdb fed the multiplex PCR reads into MiXCR, producing one record per CDR3 protein. The table shows about 220,000 distinct CDR3 sequences, with 20% to 25% occurring only once. The specimen sequenced was peripheral blood. The receptor source for this set is a woman aged 50 to 60 with Graves' ophthalmopathy. Both conserved end residues are part of each CDR3. The order of the fields is clone size, J gene, V gene, D gene, CDR3 protein, CDR3 DNA. D genes are given only for firm matches. Clone size is given for some rows only: seen once, a few or many times, or a class if the clone is expanded.

many	TRBJ2-5	TRBV28	-	CASSPTISNQETQYF	TGTGCCAGCAGTCCTACTATCAGTAACCAAGAGACCCAGTACTTC
-	TRBJ2-7	TRBV3-1	TRBD1	CASSPSDRGQRNEQYF	TGTGCCAGCAGCCCATCCGACAGGGGGCAAAGAAACGAGCAGTACTTC
many	TRBJ1-3	TRBV29-1	-	CSVDSGVGNTIYF	TGCAGCGTTGATTCCGGGGTCGGAAACACCATATATTTT
many	TRBJ1-1	TRBV7-3	-	CASSLRSGGLAEAFF	TGTGCCAGCAGCTTAAGATCCGGGGGGCTCGCTGAAGCTTTCTTT
-	TRBJ1-3	TRBV11-2	TRBD1	CASSQGQATMVDTIYF	TGTGCCAGCAGCCAGGGACAGGCTACAATGGTAGACACCATATATTTT
many	TRBJ1-2	TRBV5-6	-	CASSSTTSYGYTF	TGTGCCAGCAGCTCCACGACAAGCTATGGCTACACCTTC
once	TRBJ1-6	TRBV12-3/TRBV12-4	TRBD1	CASSVDRAYNSPLHF	TGTGCCAGCAGTGTCGACAGGGCCTATAATTCACCCCTCCACTTT
many	TRBJ1-2	TRBV6-1	TRBD1	CASRDREAYGYTF	TGTGCCAGCAGGGACAGGGAGGCCTATGGCTACACCTTC
many	TRBJ2-7	TRBV5-1	-	CASSEIQGTYEQYF	TGCGCCAGCAGCGAGATACAGGGTACCTACGAGCAGTACTTC
-	TRBJ1-2	TRBV6-1	TRBD1	CASTPSGTGDGYTF	TGTGCCAGCACCCCATCCGGGACAGGGGATGGCTACACCTTC
many	TRBJ2-5	TRBV12-3/TRBV12-4	-	CASSLGGTSETQYF	TGTGCCAGCAGTTTAGGGGGGACGTCAGAGACCCAGTACTTC
many	TRBJ2-7	TRBV10-3	-	CAISDVAGRLSYEQYF	TGTGCCATCAGTGACGTGGCGGGGCGACTATCTTACGAGCAGTACTTC
many	TRBJ1-2	TRBV6-1	-	CASSGHYGYTF	TGTGCCAGCTCGGGTCACTATGGCTACACCTTC
many	TRBJ2-2	TRBV12-3/TRBV12-4	-	CASSGQTNTGELFF	TGTGCCAGCAGTGGACAGACGAACACCGGGGAGCTGTTTTTT
-	TRBJ1-5	TRBV30	-	CAWSRCVAGNQPQHF	TGTGCCTGGAGCCGATGTGTGGCAGGTAATCAGCCCCAGCATTTT
-	TRBJ2-5	TRBV18	-	CASSPQLGMETQYF	TGTGCCAGCTCACCTCAACTAGGGATGGAGACCCAGTACTTC
-	TRBJ2-6	TRBV6-4	-	CASSNTRHRDPGSGANVLTF	TGTGCCAGCAGTAATACTCGTCACCGGGATCCTGGCTCTGGGGCCAACGTCCTGACTTTC
many	TRBJ1-2	TRBV19	-	CASKDRRGGAYAGGYTF	TGTGCCAGTAAAGATCGTCGTGGGGGCGCATATGCGGGTGGCTACACCTTC
many	TRBJ2-4	TRBV12-3/TRBV12-4	-	CASSLGAKNIQYF	TGTGCCAGCAGCCTAGGGGCCAAAAACATTCAGTACTTC
many	TRBJ2-2	TRBV7-3	TRBD2	CASSLGILAGELFF	TGTGCCAGCAGCTTAGGGATATTAGCGGGAGAGCTGTTTTTT
many	TRBJ2-7	TRBV20-1	-	CSASTESPWLEQYF	TGCAGTGCTAGTACGGAGTCCCCCTGGCTCGAGCAGTACTTC
many	TRBJ1-6	TRBV20-1	TRBD1	CSARQGNSPLHF	TGCAGCGCACGACAGGGGAATTCACCCCTCCACTTT
many	TRBJ1-2	TRBV28	-	CASILLQGYGYTF	TGTGCCAGCATTTTACTTCAGGGGTATGGCTACACCTTC
many	TRBJ2-5	TRBV5-5	-	CASSFDAGRKETQYF	TGTGCCAGCAGCTTTGATGCGGGGAGAAAGGAGACCCAGTACTTC
many	TRBJ2-4	TRBV6-5	TRBD2	CASRRESKNIQYF	TGTGCCAGCAGGCGGGAGTCGAAAAACATTCAGTACTTC
-	TRBJ2-5	TRBV9	TRBD2	CASSTSLAEKETQYF	TGTGCCAGCAGCACCTCCCTAGCGGAGAAAGAGACCCAGTACTTC
many	TRBJ2-7	TRBV5-1	TRBD2	CASSIQGLAGDPYEQYF	TGCGCCAGCAGCATACAGGGACTAGCGGGAGACCCCTACGAGCAGTACTTC
-	TRBJ2-5	TRBV4-1	-	CASSQDRLRGETQYF	TGCGCCAGCAGCCAAGATCGACTTCGGGGAGAGACCCAGTACTTC
few	TRBJ2-4	TRBV7-9	-	CASSFGEVQYF	TGTGCCAGCAGCTTCGGTGAGGTTCAGTACTTC
-	TRBJ2-7	TRBV6-1	-	CASTITQTYEQYF	TGTGCCAGCACTATAACACAGACCTACGAGCAGTACTTC
few	TRBJ1-5	TRBV4-1	-	CASSQDRDFGQPQHF	TGCGCCAGCAGCCAAGATCGGGACTTTGGGCAGCCCCAGCATTTT